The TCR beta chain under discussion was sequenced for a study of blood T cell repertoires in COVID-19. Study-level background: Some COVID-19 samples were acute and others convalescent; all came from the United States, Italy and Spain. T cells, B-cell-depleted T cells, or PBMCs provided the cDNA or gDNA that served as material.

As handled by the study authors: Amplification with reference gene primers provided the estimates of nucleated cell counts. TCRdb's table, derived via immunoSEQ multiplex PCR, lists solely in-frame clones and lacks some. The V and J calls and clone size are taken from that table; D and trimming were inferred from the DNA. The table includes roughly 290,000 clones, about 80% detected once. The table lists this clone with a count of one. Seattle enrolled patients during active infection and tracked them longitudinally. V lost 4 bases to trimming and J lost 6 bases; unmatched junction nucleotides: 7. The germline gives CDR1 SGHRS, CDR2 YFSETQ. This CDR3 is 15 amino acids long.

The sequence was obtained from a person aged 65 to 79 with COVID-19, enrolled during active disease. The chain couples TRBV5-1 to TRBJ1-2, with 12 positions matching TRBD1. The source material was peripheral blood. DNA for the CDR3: TGCGCCAGCAGCCCCGGGGACAGGGGGCAAAATGGCTACACCTTC. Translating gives CASSPGDRGQNGYTF. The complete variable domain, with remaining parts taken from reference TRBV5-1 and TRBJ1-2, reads KAGVTQTPRYLIKTRGQQVTLSCSPISGHRSVSWYQQTPGQGLQFLFEYFSETQRNKGNFPGRFSGRQFSNSRSEMNVSTLELGDSALYLCASSPGDRGQNGYTFGSGTRLTVV.